The sequence of this TCR beta chain was determined in a study of blood T cells in healthy people across ages. The total RNA that was extracted per sample amounted to at least 5.5 micrograms. The CDR3 length is 13 residues. Trimming pared 6 bases from V and 3 bases from J, leaving 13 bases between. Germline assignment: CDR1 SQVTM and CDR2 ANQGSEA. Combining a sample-barcoded 5' primer with a J-beta primer mix, a second PCR ran for about 7 to 11 cycles. TCRdb independently ran MiXCR on the 5' RACE reads; one entry per CDR3 protein. Of roughly 1,500,000 distinct CDR3 sequences listed, approximately 38% are singletons.

This receptor was obtained from a woman aged 18-29 years in good health. Source material: blood. This chain uses TRBV29-1 with TRBJ2-3; D is undetermined. CDR3 nucleotides: TGCAGCGTAAGAAAAGACGGAACAGATACGCAGTATTTT. Its translation is CSVRKDGTDTQYF.